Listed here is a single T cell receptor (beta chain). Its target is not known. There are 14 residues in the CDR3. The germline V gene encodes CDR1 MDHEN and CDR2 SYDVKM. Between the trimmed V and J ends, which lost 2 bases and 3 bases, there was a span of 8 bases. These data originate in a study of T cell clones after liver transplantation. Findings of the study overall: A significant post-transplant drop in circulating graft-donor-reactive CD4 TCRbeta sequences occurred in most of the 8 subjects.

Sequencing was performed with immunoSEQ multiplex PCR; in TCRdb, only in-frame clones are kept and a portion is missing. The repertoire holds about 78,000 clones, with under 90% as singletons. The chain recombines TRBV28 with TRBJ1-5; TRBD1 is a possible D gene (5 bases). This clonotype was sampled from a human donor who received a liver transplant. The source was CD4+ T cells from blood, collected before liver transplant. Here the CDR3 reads CASSLIRDNQPQHF. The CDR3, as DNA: TGTGCCAGCAGTTTAATCAGGGACAATCAGCCCCAGCATTTT.